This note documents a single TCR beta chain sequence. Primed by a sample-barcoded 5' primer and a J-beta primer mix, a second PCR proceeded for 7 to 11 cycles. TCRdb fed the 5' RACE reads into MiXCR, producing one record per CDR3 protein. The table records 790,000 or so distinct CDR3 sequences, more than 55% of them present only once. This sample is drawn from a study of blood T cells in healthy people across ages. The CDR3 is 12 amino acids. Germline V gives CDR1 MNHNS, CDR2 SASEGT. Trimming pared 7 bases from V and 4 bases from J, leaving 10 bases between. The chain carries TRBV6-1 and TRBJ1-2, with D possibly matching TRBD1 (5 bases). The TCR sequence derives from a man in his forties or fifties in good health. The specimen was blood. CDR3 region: CASTTGLYGYTF. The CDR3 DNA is TGTGCCAGCACAACAGGCCTCTATGGCTACACCTTC.